The 27 T cell receptor beta chains reported below all come from one sample, sequenced in a study of PD-1 blockade in mismatch repair-deficient tumors. The data were produced by immunoSEQ multiplex PCR, yet TCRdb's version contains in-frame clones alone and is incomplete. The sample consists of just under 65,000 clones, around 88% of them appearing once. The sample in question was peripheral blood, obtained 52 weeks after starting pembrolizumab. The receptor set was obtained from an adult with mismatch repair-deficient cancer.

This chain uses TRBV27 with TRBJ2-3; D possibly corresponds to TRBD2 (7 bases). The germline CDR1 and CDR2 sequences are MNHEY and SMNVEV (reference sequence). The V gene lost 1 base and the J gene lost 8 bases, with 19 bases spanning the gap. The CDR3 is 16 amino acids. CDR3 residues: CASSLLAAEGGVTQYF. In nucleotides, the CDR3 is TGTGCCAGCAGTTTATTGGCAGCCGAAGGGGGGGTTACGCAGTATTTT.

The chain has TRBV2 and TRBJ2-1; 9 nucleotides match TRBD1. V trimming: 7 bases; J trimming: 9 bases; junction bases outside the gene matches: 10. There are 14 residues in the CDR3. The germline gives CDR1 SNHLY, CDR2 FYNNEI. Here the CDR3 DNA reads TGTGCCAGCACCCCCGGGACAGGGTATACTGAGCAGTTCTTC. This codes for CASTPGTGYTEQFF.

The chain is built from TRBV5-1 and TRBJ2-7, with a weak D call TRBD1 (5 bases). V lost 5 bases and J 4 bases, leaving 22 bases between the germline ends. The CDR3 extends over 16 amino acids. The germline V gene has CDR1 SGHRS and CDR2 YFSETQ. CDR3 in amino acids: CASSPDPAGPSYEQYF. As DNA, the CDR3 is TGCGCCAGCAGTCCGGACCCGGCAGGGCCATCGTACGAGCAGTACTTC. The entire variable domain, with the rest obtained from reference TRBV5-1 and TRBJ2-7, is as follows: KAGVTQTPRYLIKTRGQQVTLSCSPISGHRSVSWYQQTPGQGLQFLFEYFSETQRNKGNFPGRFSGRQFSNSRSEMNVSTLELGDSALYLCASSPDPAGPSYEQYFGPGTRLTVT.

The V gene is TRBV7-6, the J gene TRBJ1-4; D may be TRBD1 (6 bases). The CDR3 runs to 15 residues. Trimming left V 1 base short and J 6 bases short, with 12 bases between. Germline V lookup: CDR1 SGHVS, CDR2 FNYEAQ. The CDR3 spells CASSLGWGRDEKLFF. CDR3 DNA: TGTGCCAGCAGCTTAGGGTGGGGGCGCGATGAAAAACTGTTTTTT.

Concerning this clone itself: The junction does not match germline at one end; this may be a read error. The rearrangement uses TRBV6-1 and TRBJ2-2; 12 bases match TRBD2. Germline loops: CDR1 MNHNS, CDR2 SASEGT. CDR3 length equals 13 residues. CDR3 amino acids: CASRPLAGGVLFF. The CDR3 DNA reads TGTGCCAGCAGACCCCTAGCGGGAGGGGTGCTGTTTTTT.

The V call is TRBV19, the J call TRBJ2-5; 7 nucleotides line up with TRBD1. Trimming at V came to 5 bases and at J to 7 bases, leaving 16 bases not matched to a gene. In germline, CDR1 is LNHDA, CDR2 SQIVND (reference sequence). This CDR3 has 16 residues. In DNA, the CDR3 is TGTGCCAGTAGTGCATTCGAAGACAGGGCCCGTGGGACCCAGTACTTC. It codes for CASSAFEDRARGTQYF.

J is TRBJ2-2 and V is TRBV7-9, with D tentatively TRBD1 or TRBD2 (7 bases each). CDR3 size: 15 residues. Germline V gene sequence: CDR1 SEHNR, CDR2 FQNEAQ (reference sequence). V gave up 6 bases and J gave up 6 bases, with 17 bases separating them. The CDR3, as DNA: TGTGCCAGCAGAACCCCGACAGGGAGGGCCGGGGAGCTGTTTTTT. It yields the protein CASRTPTGRAGELFF.

The rearrangement links TRBV5-1 to TRBJ2-1, with D perhaps matching TRBD1 (6 bases). The germline gives CDR1 SGHRS, CDR2 YFSETQ. V lost 4 bases, J lost 3 bases, and 11 bases lay in between. The CDR3 spans 14 residues. The CDR3 protein is CASSGGTHYNEQFF. The DNA for the CDR3 is TGCGCCAGCAGCGGGGGCACTCACTACAATGAGCAGTTCTTC.

The genes are TRBV28 and TRBJ1-5; possible D gene TRBD1, 6 bases. CDR3 length: 14 residues. CDR1 is MDHEN and CDR2 is SYDVKM in the germline V gene. V lost 8 bases and J lost 3, with 14 bases in between. Here the CDR3 reads CASGRDTYNQPQHF. In nucleotides, the CDR3 is TGTGCCAGCGGCCGGGACACTTACAATCAGCCCCAGCATTTT.

The V call is TRBV5-1, the J call TRBJ2-6; D remains unclear. Trimming removed 0 bases from V and 0 bases from J, with 4 bases in between. CDR3 length: 15 residues. CDR1 and CDR2 from the germline V gene are SGHRS and YFSETQ. The CDR3 region is CASSLELSGANVLTF. The CDR3 bases are TGCGCCAGCAGCTTGGAGCTCTCTGGGGCCAACGTCCTGACTTTC.

The sample holds one count of this clone. The rearrangement joins TRBV29-1 to TRBJ1-1, with D perhaps TRBD1 (5 bases). V lost 3 bases and J 0 bases, leaving 14 bases between the germline ends. Germline loops: CDR1 SQVTM, CDR2 ANQGSEA. This CDR3 contains 15 residues. Here the CDR3 DNA reads TGCAGCGTTGATGTGGGGGGGAACATGAACACTGAAGCTTTCTTT. This sequence encodes CSVDVGGNMNTEAFF.

The chain is built from TRBV5-4 and TRBJ2-7; 9 nucleotides line up with TRBD2. V shed 2 bases, J shed 5 bases, and the junction held 5 bases outside the gene matches. Germline values: CDR1 SGHNT, CDR2 YYREEE (reference sequence). The CDR3 extends over 14 amino acids. This CDR3 is CASSLGLAKNEQYF. DNA of the CDR3: TGTGCCAGCAGCTTAGGACTAGCGAAAAACGAGCAGTACTTC.

The CDR3 coding sequence is TGTGCCAGCAGTGAAGGGGGCTCTGGGGCCAACGTCCTGACTTTC. Translation gives CASSEGGSGANVLTF. The V and J genes are TRBV6-1 and TRBJ2-6; D unresolved. The V end was cut by 1 base, the J end by 0 bases, with 4 bases between. The CDR3 totals 15 residues. Germline CDR1 MNHNS, CDR2 SASEGT.

The rearrangement uses TRBV7-9 and TRBJ2-1, with D unresolved. The CDR3 runs to 17 residues. The ends were cut back, 4 bases at V and 8 bases at J, with 24 bases in the middle. In germline, CDR1 is SEHNR, CDR2 FQNEAQ (reference sequence). The CDR3 DNA sequence: TGTGCCAGCAGCTCGAGTAAATTAGCCATGGGCCAATATGAGCAGTTCTTC. Its protein is CASSSSKLAMGQYEQFF. The complete variable domain, with remaining parts taken from reference TRBV7-9 and TRBJ2-1, reads DTGVSQNPRHKITKRGQNVTFRCDPISEHNRLYWYRQTLGQGPEFLTYFQNEAQLEKSRLLSDRFSAERPKGSFSTLEIQRTEQGDSAMYLCASSSSKLAMGQYEQFFGPGTRLTVL.

V and J are TRBV28 and TRBJ2-7, with 13 bases matching TRBD2. Germline lookup yields CDR1 MDHEN and CDR2 SYDVKM. The CDR3 is 17 amino acids. The trim removed 2 bases at V and 4 bases at J, leaving 8 bases unmatched. Here the CDR3 DNA reads TGTGCCAGCAGTTTAGGACTAGCGGGAGACTTGTCGTACGAGCAGTACTTC. Translated, it gives CASSLGLAGDLSYEQYF.

V gene TRBV11-2 combines with J gene TRBJ2-7; 8 bases are shared with TRBD1. CDR3 length equals 16 residues. Germline V gene lookup returns CDR1 SGHAT and CDR2 FQNNGV. Trimming removed 5 bases from V and 6 bases from J; junction bases left unmatched: 15. The CDR3 sequence: CASSQRSQGAGFEQYF. For the CDR3, the DNA is TGTGCCAGCAGCCAACGCTCCCAGGGGGCGGGATTCGAGCAGTACTTC.

The chain is built from TRBV27 and TRBJ2-3; 12 bases line up with TRBD2. CDR3 length: 14 residues. Germline loops: CDR1 MNHEY, CDR2 SMNVEV (reference sequence). V shed 7 bases and J 5 bases; nucleotides not matched to a gene: 4. The CDR3 protein is CASNRLAGEDTQYF. The CDR3 DNA follows: TGTGCCAGCAATAGACTAGCGGGAGAAGATACGCAGTATTTT.

This rearrangement joins TRBV6-5 to TRBJ1-1; TRBD1 is a possible D gene (5 bases). Between the trimmed V and J ends, which lost 2 bases and 1 base, there was a span of 8 bases. CDR3 size: 14 residues. Germline-derived CDR1 and CDR2 are MNHEY and SVGAGI. The CDR3 region has the DNA TGTGCCAGCAGTTACGCACAGGAGAACACTGAAGCTTTCTTT. This gives the protein CASSYAQENTEAFF.

The CDR3 bases are TGCGCCAGCAGTGAGTTTATACAACGGCAGGGAGACTATGGCTACACCTTC. Translating gives CASSEFIQRQGDYGYTF. The V gene is TRBV10-1, the J gene TRBJ1-2; D perhaps matches TRBD1 (5 bases). The CDR3 covers 17 residues. The V gene's germline CDR1 is WNHNN and CDR2 SYGVQD (reference sequence). Trimming pared 1 base from V and 3 bases from J, leaving 18 bases between.

The chain has TRBV9 and TRBJ2-2; D possibly corresponds to TRBD1 (5 bases). Trimming stripped 1 base from V and 5 bases from J, with 15 bases between. CDR1 and CDR2 from the germline V gene are SGDLS and YYNGEE. The CDR3 contains 16 residues. The CDR3 protein is CASSVRGDDGTGELFF. CDR3 DNA: TGTGCCAGCAGCGTAAGGGGCGACGATGGGACCGGGGAGCTGTTTTTT.

The chain links TRBV2 to TRBJ2-1; 14 nucleotides agree with TRBD2. CDR1 and CDR2 from the germline V gene are SNHLY and FYNNEI. CDR3 length: 20 residues. Trimming took 3 bases from V and 1 from J; bases not matched to a gene: 11. Written as DNA, the CDR3 is TGTGCCAGCAGTGACCCCGGGACTAGCGGGAGTAGATTATCCTACAATGAGCAGTTCTTC. Translating it yields CASSDPGTSGSRLSYNEQFF.

The V and J genes are TRBV4-3 and TRBJ2-7; D unclear. The CDR3 length is 13 residues. The germline V and J ends were trimmed by 5 bases and 4 bases, with 12 bases remaining between them. Looked up from germline, CDR1 is LGHNA and CDR2 is YSLEER. CDR3 residues: CASSLVGGYEQYF. The CDR3 bases are TGCGCCAGCAGCTTGGTTGGTGGATACGAGCAGTACTTC.

V is TRBV6-1 and J is TRBJ2-7; 14 bases map to TRBD2. The ends lost 2 bases at V and 2 bases at J; junction bases unmatched: 8. The CDR3 covers 18 residues. The germline CDR1 and CDR2 sequences are MNHNS and SASEGT. In DNA, the CDR3 is TGTGCCAGCAGTGAAAGGAGACTAGCGGGAGGGTATGCCTACGAGCAGTACTTC. Protein sequence: CASSERRLAGGYAYEQYF.

The chain combines TRBV4-1 with TRBJ1-1; maybe TRBD1 (6 bases). CDR3 length: 13 residues. Trimming left V 6 bases short and J 5 bases short, with 13 bases between. Germline V gene sequence: CDR1 MGHRA, CDR2 YSYEKL. The CDR3 coding sequence is TGCGCCAGCAGGAAACAGGGTGGGACTGAAGCTTTCTTT. This codes for CASRKQGGTEAFF.

V usage is TRBV4-1 and J usage is TRBJ2-2; D is possibly TRBD2 (5 bases). This CDR3 is built from 13 residues. V was pared by 2 bases and J by 4 bases, with 5 bases between. CDR1 and CDR2 (germline): MGHRA, YSYEKL. The CDR3 region is CASSQRGTGELFF. The CDR3 nucleotides are TGCGCCAGCAGCCAACGGGGCACCGGGGAGCTGTTTTTT.

V gene TRBV2 combines with J gene TRBJ2-7, with 7 bases aligning to TRBD1. CDR3 length: 16 residues. Germline values: CDR1 SNHLY, CDR2 FYNNEI. V lost 6 bases, J lost 3 bases, and 14 bases stayed unmatched. As DNA, the CDR3 is TGTGCCAGCAGAGAGACAGGGTTTAAGTCCTACTACGAGCAGTACTTC. Translated: CASRETGFKSYYEQYF. The full variable domain, in which reference TRBV2 and TRBJ2-7 provide the parts outside the CDR3, is EPEVTQTPSHQVTQMGQEVILRCVPISNHLYFYWYRQILGQKVEFLVSFYNNEISEKSEIFDDQFSVERPDGSNFTLKIRSTKLEDSAMYFCASRETGFKSYYEQYFGPGTRLTVT.

V is TRBV4-3 and J is TRBJ2-1; TRBD1 or TRBD2 may be the D gene (5 bases each). The germline V gene encodes CDR1 LGHNA and CDR2 YSLEER. Trimming shortened V by 6 bases and J by 6 bases, and 15 bases separated the two germline ends. This CDR3 has 14 residues. The CDR3 region is CASRQGPGFNEQFF. CDR3 nucleotide sequence: TGCGCCAGCAGGCAGGGACCAGGCTTCAATGAGCAGTTCTTC.